This T cell receptor (beta chain) was sequenced for a study of shared clonotypes between healthy human individuals. Looking at the study overall: CD8 memory received one plate per donor, CD8 naive two, CD4 memory three and CD4 naive three. Overall study findings and caveats: Across subsets, estimated richness was generally greater for naive than for memory populations. The sharing of 4.5% to 5% of naive CD4 clonotypes was seen across a handful of donors.

CDR1 is SNHLY, CDR2 FYNNEI, per germline. Trimming cost V 10 bases and J 6 bases; bases outside gene matches: 3. The CDR3 consists of 12 residues. CD45RO-negative cells were positively selected for CCR7, leaving out terminally differentiated effector memory CD45RA+ cells. The repertoire was sequenced with immunoSEQ multiplex PCR; TCRdb's copy has only in-frame clones and lacks some. The table shows roughly 2,000,000 clones, with approximately 95% occurring only once. In regard to this clone: The antigen is not known.

This receptor was identified in a man between 18 and 29 years old in good health. The specimen sequenced was naive CD8+ T cells sorted from blood. J is TRBJ2-1 and V is TRBV2; TRBD2 matches 10 bases. The CDR3 sequence: CATVAGGNEQFF. CDR3 bases: TGTGCCACCGTAGCGGGGGGCAATGAGCAGTTCTTC.